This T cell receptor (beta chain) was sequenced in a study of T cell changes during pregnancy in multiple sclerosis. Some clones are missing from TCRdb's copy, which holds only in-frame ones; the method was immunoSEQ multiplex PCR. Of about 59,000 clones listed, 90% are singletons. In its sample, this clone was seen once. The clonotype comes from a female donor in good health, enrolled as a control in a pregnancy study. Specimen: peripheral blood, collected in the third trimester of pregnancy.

The CDR3 region has the DNA TGTGCCAGCAGTCTTGCTAGCGGGAGGGACAATGAGCAGTTCTTC. Amino acids: CASSLASGRDNEQFF. The gene calls are TRBV6-6 and TRBJ2-1; 12 positions match TRBD2. The CDR3 spans 15 residues. Germline values: CDR1 MNHNY, CDR2 SVGAGI (reference sequence). V dropped 5 bases and J dropped 5; count of bases not matched to a gene: 4.